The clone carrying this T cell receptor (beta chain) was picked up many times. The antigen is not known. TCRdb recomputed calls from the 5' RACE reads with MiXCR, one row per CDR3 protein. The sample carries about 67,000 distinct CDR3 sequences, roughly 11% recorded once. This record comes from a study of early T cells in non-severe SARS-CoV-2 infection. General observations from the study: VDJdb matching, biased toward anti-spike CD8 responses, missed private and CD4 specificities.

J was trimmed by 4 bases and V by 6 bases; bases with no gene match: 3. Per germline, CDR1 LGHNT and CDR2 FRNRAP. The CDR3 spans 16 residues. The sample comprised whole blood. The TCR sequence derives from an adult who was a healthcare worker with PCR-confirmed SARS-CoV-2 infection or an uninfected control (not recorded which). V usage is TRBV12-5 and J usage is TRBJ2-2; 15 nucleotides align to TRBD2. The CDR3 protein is CASGRGLAGGTGELFF. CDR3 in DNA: TGTGCTAGTGGCCGGGGACTAGCGGGGGGCACCGGGGAGCTGTTTTTT.